These T cell receptor beta chains were read from a single sample in a study of blood T cell repertoires in COVID-19. Data came from immunoSEQ multiplex PCR; TCRdb stores just in-frame clones and leaves some out. The repertoire has roughly 50,000 clones, 65% to 90% of them found once; the top ten carry around 15%. The sample consisted of peripheral blood. Receptor source: a man aged 65 to 79 with acute or convalescent COVID-19. Both conserved end residues are part of each CDR3. A D gene is named only where the DNA matches it firmly. Only part of the rows carry a size: once, few, many, or a class if the clone is expanded.

>TRBD1|-|TRBV19|TRBJ1-5
TGTGCCAGTAGTATGCGACAGGGAGATCAGCCCCAGCATTTT
CASSMRQGDQPQHF
>-|-|TRBV4-3|TRBJ1-2
TGCGCCAGCAGCCAGGACACAGGGAACTATGGCTACACCTTC
CASSQDTGNYGYTF
>TRBD1|-|TRBV5-4|TRBJ2-2
TGTGCCAGCAGCCGGGACAGGGTCGCCGGGGAGCTGTTTTTT
CASSRDRVAGELFF
>-|-|TRBV25-1|TRBJ1-1
TGTGCCAGCAGTGACATCAGTTCCTCCCTTGCTTTCTTT
CASSDISSSLAFF
>TRBD1|-|TRBV6-6|TRBJ1-1
TGTGCCAGCAGTTACGAGGGGACAGGTATGAATGAAGCTTTCTTT
CASSYEGTGMNEAFF
>-|-|TRBV7-2|TRBJ2-2
TGTGCCAGCAGCGCCGTGGACAGCACCGGGGAGCTGTTTTTT
CASSAVDSTGELFF
>-|-|TRBV7-9|TRBJ1-5
TGTGCCAGCAGCTCCTCGCTCAGGGGTAATCAGCCCCAGCATTTT
CASSSSLRGNQPQHF
>TRBD1|-|TRBV9|TRBJ1-2
TGTGCCAGCAGCGGGACAGGATACTATGGCTACACCTTC
CASSGTGYYGYTF
>-|-|TRBV4-1|TRBJ1-2
TGCGCCAGCAGCCAACGGGTCGAGCGCTATGGCTACACCTTC
CASSQRVERYGYTF
>-|-|TRBV19|TRBJ1-2
TGTGCCAGTAGTATCCATTCAGGGGTCTATGGCTACACCTTC
CASSIHSGVYGYTF
>-|-|TRBV27|TRBJ1-1
TGTGCCAGCAGCCTCGCCCTGACAGACACTGAAGCTTTCTTT
CASSLALTDTEAFF
>-|-|TRBV27|TRBJ2-5
TGTGCCAGCAGTTTATCGAGCCACGCACCTTGGGGGACTCAAGAGACCCAGTACTTC
CASSLSSHAPWGTQETQYF
>-|-|TRBV7-8|TRBJ2-7
TGTGCCAGCAGCCCCCCGACTATCTCCTACGAGCAGTACTTC
CASSPPTISYEQYF
>-|-|TRBV21-1|TRBJ1-2
TGTGCCAGCAGCAAAAGCAGGGCTAACTATGGCTACACCTTC
CASSKSRANYGYTF
>-|-|TRBV10-3|TRBJ2-3
TGTGCCATCAGTGAGGGCGGTCTAGGCACAGATACGCAGTATTTT
CAISEGGLGTDTQYF
>TRBD1|-|TRBV2|TRBJ2-3
TGTGCCAGCAGTGGGGACAGGACTTCCACAGATACGCAGTATTTT
CASSGDRTSTDTQYF
>-|once|TRBV11-3|TRBJ2-7
TGTGCCAGCAGCTTAAGAGGCGGGAATGCTGTGTACGAGCAGTACTTC
CASSLRGGNAVYEQYF
>TRBD2|-|TRBV2|TRBJ2-1
TGTGCCAGCAAACGGGGGGGCTCCAGCAATGAGCAGTTCTTC
CASKRGGSSNEQFF
>TRBD2|-|TRBV19|TRBJ2-1
TGTGCCAGTAATCCCGCCGCCGGGGGGAATGAGCAGTTCTTC
CASNPAAGGNEQFF
>TRBD1|-|TRBV6-6|TRBJ2-5
TGTGCCAGCACCAATGAGGGGACAGGGTCCGGGGAGACCCAGTACTTC
CASTNEGTGSGETQYF
>-|once|TRBV5-4|TRBJ1-4
TGTGCCAGCAGCCTCTCCGGGACACTCGGGGGGAAACTGTTTTTT
CASSLSGTLGGKLFF
>-|-|TRBV24-1|TRBJ1-5
TGTGCCACCAGTGATCCCACAGGGAATCAGCCCCAGCATTTT
CATSDPTGNQPQHF
>TRBD2|-|TRBV4-2|TRBJ2-5
TGTGCCAGCAGCCCCCCTACGAGCGGGGGGCACCAAGAGACCCAGTACTTC
CASSPPTSGGHQETQYF
>-|-|TRBV7-9|TRBJ1-2
TGTGCCAGCAGCTTACACAGACCTAACTATGGCTACACCTTC
CASSLHRPNYGYTF
>-|-|TRBV9|TRBJ1-1
TGTGCCAGCAGCGTCCTACAGGGGAACACTGAAGCTTTCTTT
CASSVLQGNTEAFF
>TRBD1|once|TRBV5-1|TRBJ2-5
TGCGCCAGCAGCTTAAGGACAGGGTGGTCCCAAGAGACCCAGTACTTC
CASSLRTGWSQETQYF
>-|-|TRBV29-1|TRBJ2-2
TGCAGCGTTGATACAGGGAACACCGGGGAGCTGTTTTTT
CSVDTGNTGELFF
>TRBD1|-|TRBV5-4|TRBJ1-6
TGTGCCAGCAGCCGAGCCCGGGACAGGGATTCACCCCTCCACTTT
CASSRARDRDSPLHF
>-|-|TRBV27|TRBJ2-2
TGTGCCAGCAGGTCAAAAGACAGGAGTTACACCGGGGAGCTGTTTTTT
CASRSKDRSYTGELFF
>TRBD1|-|TRBV3-1/TRBV3-2|TRBJ1-2
TGTGCCAGCAGCCAAGAATGGGGGACAGGGGGCTTTGGCTACACCTTC
CASSQEWGTGGFGYTF
>-|-|TRBV9|TRBJ1-1
TGTGCCAGCAGTCGACAGACGAACACTGAAGCTTTCTTT
CASSRQTNTEAFF
>-|-|TRBV10-3|TRBJ1-3
TGTGCCATCAGTACCGCGGGAGGCAACTCTGGAAACACCATATATTTT
CAISTAGGNSGNTIYF
>TRBD1|-|TRBV6-6|TRBJ2-3
TGTGCCAGCAGTTACGGCGCAGGGGGTCCCACAGATACGCAGTATTTT
CASSYGAGGPTDTQYF